This is a list of T cell receptor beta chains from one sample in a study of regulatory T cells in long-lasting Graves disease. MiXCR, run by TCRdb on the multiplex PCR reads, gives a single entry per CDR3 protein. Among hundreds of thousands of distinct CDR3 sequences listed, about 21% were seen once. The source material was peripheral blood mononuclear cells (PBMCs), sampled when the disease was refractory, from a patient treated with antithyroid drugs. Receptors were obtained from a female donor with Graves disease. The CDR3 runs from the conserved cysteine through the conserved F or W. The D gene is left open where the match is weak. Not all rows give a size; the values are once, few, many and, for expanded clones, a class.

CDR3 length | J gene | clone size | V gene | D gene | CDR3 DNA | CDR3 protein
17 | TRBJ2-5 | many | TRBV28 | TRBD2 | TGTGCCAGCAGTTCCCCCTCGGGAGCGGGGAACCAAGAGACCCAGTACTTC | CASSSPSGAGNQETQYF
14 | TRBJ2-2 | many | TRBV28 | NA | TGTGCCAGCAGTTTCTACAGGAGCACCGGGGAGCTGTTTTTT | CASSFYRSTGELFF
15 | TRBJ2-7 | many | TRBV28 | NA | TGTGCCAGCAGTCCGGACGGTCTTCCCCCCCCCCCACTACCCTTC | CASSPDGLPPPPLPF
15 | TRBJ2-2 | many | TRBV11-2 | TRBD2 | TGTGCCAGCAGCTTGGGGACTAGCGCGGATGGGGAGCTGTTTTTT | CASSLGTSADGELFF
15 | TRBJ1-1 | NA | TRBV12-3/TRBV12-4 | NA | TGTGCCAGCAGTTTGGGCCACGCGTGGAGGACTGAAGCTTTCTTT | CASSLGHAWRTEAFF
15 | TRBJ2-5 | few | TRBV30 | TRBD2 | TGTGCCTGGAGTGTACCGGGACTAGTAGAAGAGACCCAGTACTTC | CAWSVPGLVEETQYF
15 | TRBJ1-5 | many | TRBV27 | TRBD1 | TGTGCCAGCAGTATAATAGGACAGGGCAATCAGCCCCAGCATTTT | CASSIIGQGNQPQHF
15 | TRBJ1-1 | many | TRBV28 | NA | TGTGCCAGCAGCCCCCTAGACCTAGGGGGTACTGAAGCTTTCTTT | CASSPLDLGGTEAFF
14 | TRBJ1-2 | many | TRBV19 | TRBD1 | TGTGCCAGTAAAGGGACAGGGTCATCGTATGGCTACACCTTC | CASKGTGSSYGYTF
13 | TRBJ2-5 | few | TRBV5-1 | NA | TGTGCCAGCAGCTCCTGGACAGAAGAGACCCAGTACTTC | CASSSWTEETQYF
15 | TRBJ2-7 | NA | TRBV27 | TRBD2 | TGTGCCAGCAGTTTCACCAGCGGGAGACGGGCCGGACAGTACTTC | CASSFTSGRRAGQYF
16 | TRBJ2-7 | many | TRBV28 | NA | TGTGCCAGCAGTTTTGGGGTGGGAGGTCGCTCCTACGAGCAGTACTTC | CASSFGVGGRSYEQYF
13 | TRBJ1-2 | many | TRBV28 | NA | TGTGCCAGCAGCCAAGCGGGGGTGGGTGGCTACACCTTC | CASSQAGVGGYTF
16 | TRBJ2-2 | few | TRBV20-1 | NA | TGCAGTGCGTCGGACTTGGTGGGAGCGAACACCGGGGAGCTGTTTTTT | CSASDLVGANTGELFF
16 | TRBJ2-7 | few | TRBV14 | TRBD2 | TGTGCCAGCAGCCAAGATCGGCTAGCGGGAGGGTACGAGCAGTACTTC | CASSQDRLAGGYEQYF
14 | TRBJ1-5 | many | TRBV6-1 | NA | TGTGCCAGCTGGGACCGCAGAATCAATCAGCCCCAGCATTTT | CASWDRRINQPQHF
14 | TRBJ1-2 | many | TRBV28 | NA | TGTGCCAGCAGTTTACAGGGCCAGGACTATGGCTACACCTTC | CASSLQGQDYGYTF
17 | TRBJ2-2 | few | TRBV6-2/TRBV6-3 | TRBD2 | TGTGCCAGCAGTTCGACAAGGACTAGCGGGAACACCGGGGAGCTGTTTTTT | CASSSTRTSGNTGELFF
17 | TRBJ2-1 | NA | TRBV9 | TRBD2 | TGTGCCAGCAGCGCGGCCGAGGCGGGAGGGACGTACAATGAGCAGTTCTTC | CASSAAEAGGTYNEQFF
17 | TRBJ2-3 | NA | TRBV20-1 | NA | TGCAGTGCTAGAGGGAGGCGGGCAGAACAGAGCACAGATACGCAGTATTTT | CSARGRRAEQSTDTQYF
11 | TRBJ2-7 | NA | TRBV20-1 | TRBD1 | TGCAGTGCCGTACAGGGGTACGAGCAGTACTTC | CSAVQGYEQYF
18 | TRBJ2-5 | NA | TRBV18 | TRBD2 | TGTGCCAGCTCGCCCCAAATGGGACTAGCGGGAAACCAAGAGACCCAGTACTTC | CASSPQMGLAGNQETQYF
16 | TRBJ1-3 | once | TRBV30 | TRBD1 | TGTGCCTGGGGACAGGGGCTTCGGCGGGCTGGAAACACCATATATTTT | CAWGQGLRRAGNTIYF
14 | TRBJ2-7 | many | TRBV3-1 | NA | TGTGCCAGCAGCCCAACGGGACGACCCTACGAGCAGTACTTC | CASSPTGRPYEQYF
13 | TRBJ2-4 | many | TRBV28 | TRBD1 | TGTGCCAGCAGTTTCGACAGGGGTAGCCTTCCGTACTTC | CASSFDRGSLPYF
15 | TRBJ1-5 | few | TRBV20-1 | NA | TGCAGTGCTAGAGACGACAGGATAAACTATCAGCCCCAGCATTTT | CSARDDRINYQPQHF
13 | TRBJ1-2 | many | TRBV20-1 | NA | TGCAGTGCTAACAGTAGGGGGGACTATGGCTACACCTTC | CSANSRGDYGYTF
17 | TRBJ1-2 | many | TRBV28 | TRBD1 | TGTGCCAGCAGCTTTACTACTGGGACAGATTTTAACTATGGCTACACCTTC | CASSFTTGTDFNYGYTF
15 | TRBJ1-2 | many | TRBV28 | NA | TGTGCCAGCAGGAGTGACAGGCTTGCGTTCTATGGCTACACCTTC | CASRSDRLAFYGYTF
13 | TRBJ1-5 | NA | TRBV29-1 | NA | TGCAGCGTTGCGACAGCTAGCAATCAGCCCCAGCATTTT | CSVATASNQPQHF
14 | TRBJ2-7 | NA | TRBV2 | NA | TGTGCCAGCAGTCGAGCAAGCATGCCATACGAGCAGTACTTC | CASSRASMPYEQYF
15 | TRBJ1-5 | NA | TRBV3-1 | NA | TGTGCCAGCAGCCAAGATGGCCGGGTCGATCAGCCCCAGCATTTT | CASSQDGRVDQPQHF
13 | TRBJ2-2 | NA | TRBV4-1 | TRBD2 | TGCGCCAGCAGCCAACGGGGGGTCGGGGAGCTGTTTTTT | CASSQRGVGELFF
13 | TRBJ2-1 | NA | TRBV14 | NA | TGTGCCAGCAGCCAAGATATGGCGATAATCCGGTTCTTC | CASSQDMAIIRFF